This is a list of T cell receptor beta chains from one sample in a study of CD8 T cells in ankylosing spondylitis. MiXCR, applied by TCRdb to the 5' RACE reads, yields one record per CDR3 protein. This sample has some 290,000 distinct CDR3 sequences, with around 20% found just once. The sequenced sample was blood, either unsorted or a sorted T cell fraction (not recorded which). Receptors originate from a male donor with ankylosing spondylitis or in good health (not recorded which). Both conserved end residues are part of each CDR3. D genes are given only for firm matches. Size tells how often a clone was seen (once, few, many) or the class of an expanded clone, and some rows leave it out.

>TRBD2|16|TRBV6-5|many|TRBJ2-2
TGTGCCAGCAGTTCCGGGACTAGCGTTAACACCGGGGAGCTGTTTTTT
CASSSGTSVNTGELFF
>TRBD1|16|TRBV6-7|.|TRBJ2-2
TGTGCCAGCACGATGGGACAGGGGAAGCACACCGGGGAGCTGTTTTTT
CASTMGQGKHTGELFF
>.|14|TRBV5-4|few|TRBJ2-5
TGTGCCAGCAGCTTAATTTCAGGCCAAGAGACCCAGTACTTC
CASSLISGQETQYF
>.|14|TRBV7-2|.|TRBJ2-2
TGTGCCAGCAGCTTAGTCGGGAACGCCGGGGAGCTGTTTTTT
CASSLVGNAGELFF
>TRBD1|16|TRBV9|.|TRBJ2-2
TGTGCCAGCAGCCCTACCGGACAGGGGGCAGCCGGGGAGCTGTTTTTT
CASSPTGQGAAGELFF
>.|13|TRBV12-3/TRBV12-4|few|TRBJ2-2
TGTGCCAGCAGCTTAGGGGCCACCGGGGAGCTGTTTTTT
CASSLGATGELFF
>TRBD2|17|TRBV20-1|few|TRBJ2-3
TGCAGTGCTAGAGATCGGGCCGGGAGGGGGGCGGCAGATACGCAGTATTTT
CSARDRAGRGAADTQYF
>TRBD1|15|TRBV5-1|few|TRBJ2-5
TGCGCCAGCAGCACCCAGGGGGCAACCCAAGAGACCCAGTACTTC
CASSTQGATQETQYF
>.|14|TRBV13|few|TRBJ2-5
TGTGCCAGCAGCTTATACAGCGGAGAAGAGACCCAGTACTTC
CASSLYSGEETQYF
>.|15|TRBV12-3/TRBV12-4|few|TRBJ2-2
TGTGCCAGCAGCTTTACAGGGTCACGGACCGGGGAGCTGTTTTTT
CASSFTGSRTGELFF
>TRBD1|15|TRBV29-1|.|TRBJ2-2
TGCAGCGTTGGGGCAGGGGGACCGAACACCGGGGAGCTGTTTTTT
CSVGAGGPNTGELFF
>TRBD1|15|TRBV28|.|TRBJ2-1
TGTGCCAGCAGACCAGGGACAGAAATTTACAATGAGCAGTTCTTC
CASRPGTEIYNEQFF
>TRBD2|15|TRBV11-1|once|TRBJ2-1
TGTGCCAGCAGCTTCCCTAGCGGGAGACACAATGAGCAGTTCTTC
CASSFPSGRHNEQFF
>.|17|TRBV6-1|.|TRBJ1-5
TGTGCCAGCAGTCCTTCCGACAGCAGACTTAACAATCAGCCCCAGCATTTT
CASSPSDSRLNNQPQHF
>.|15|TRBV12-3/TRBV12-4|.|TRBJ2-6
TGTGCCAGCAGTTTAGTGGGTTCTGGGGCCAACGTCCTGACTTTC
CASSLVGSGANVLTF
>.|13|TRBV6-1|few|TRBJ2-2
TGTGCCAGCAGTGAACAGGGTTCCGGGGAGCTGTTTTTT
CASSEQGSGELFF
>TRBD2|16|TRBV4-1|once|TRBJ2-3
TGCGCCAGCAGCCAAGATCCTAGCGGGAGGGCCAACGAGCAGTATTTT
CASSQDPSGRANEQYF
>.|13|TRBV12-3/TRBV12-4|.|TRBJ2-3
TGTGCCAGCCCCGCGGATGTGGGAGATACGCAGTATTTT
CASPADVGDTQYF
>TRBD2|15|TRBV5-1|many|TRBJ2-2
TGCGCCAGCAGGGCGGGAGGTGCGGACACCGGGGAGCTGTTTTTT
CASRAGGADTGELFF
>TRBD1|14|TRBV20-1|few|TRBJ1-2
TGCAGTGCTAGAGAACGGGGACAGTCCTATGGCTACACCTTC
CSARERGQSYGYTF
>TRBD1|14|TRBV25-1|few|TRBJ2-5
TGTGCCAGCAGCCGACAGGGGGAGGAGGAGACCCAGTACTTC
CASSRQGEEETQYF
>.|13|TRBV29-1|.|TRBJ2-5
TGCAGCGTTGCCAGCATCCCACAAGAGACCCAGTACTTC
CSVASIPQETQYF
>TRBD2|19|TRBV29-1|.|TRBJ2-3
TGCAGCGTTGCAGCCGGGACTAGCGGACCGGCCACTAGCACAGATACGCAGTATTTT
CSVAAGTSGPATSTDTQYF
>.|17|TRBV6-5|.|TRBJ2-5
TGTGCCAGCAGTTACTCGAAGGGGGGGACAGGACAAGAGACCCAGTACTTC
CASSYSKGGTGQETQYF
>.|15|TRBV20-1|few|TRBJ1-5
TGCAGTGCTAGCGTCGACGAGCATAGCAATCAGCCCCAGCATTTT
CSASVDEHSNQPQHF
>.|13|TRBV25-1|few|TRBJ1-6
TGTGCCAGCAGCATGGGCCATAATTCACCCCTCCACTTT
CASSMGHNSPLHF
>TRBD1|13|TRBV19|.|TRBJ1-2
TGTGCCAGTAGCCACGACAGGGGTTATGGCTACACCTTC
CASSHDRGYGYTF
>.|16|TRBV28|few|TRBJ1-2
TGTGCCAGCAGCTATCTACGCAGGGACCGTAACTATGGCTACACCTTC
CASSYLRRDRNYGYTF
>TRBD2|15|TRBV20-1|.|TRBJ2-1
TGCAGTGCCGGGGGGGTCGGGACCGGGTACAATGAGCAGTTCTTC
CSAGGVGTGYNEQFF
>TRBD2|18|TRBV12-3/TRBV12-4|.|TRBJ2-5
TGTGCCAGCAGTTTAGGAATGATGCGGGGGGGCCTCGAAGAGACCCAGTACTTC
CASSLGMMRGGLEETQYF
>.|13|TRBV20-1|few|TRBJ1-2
TGCAGTGCTAGAGACGGTGGGATCTCGGGCTACACCTTC
CSARDGGISGYTF
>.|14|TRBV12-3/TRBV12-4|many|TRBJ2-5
TGTGCCAGCAGTTTAGCGCTCAGGGTGCAGACCCAGTACTTC
CASSLALRVQTQYF
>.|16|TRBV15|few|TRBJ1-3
TGTGCCACCAGCAGAGGCACAGCCGGCTCTGGAAACACCATATATTTT
CATSRGTAGSGNTIYF
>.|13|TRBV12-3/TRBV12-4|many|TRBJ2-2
TGTGCCAGCAGTGACGGTTACACCGGGGAGCTGTTTTTT
CASSDGYTGELFF
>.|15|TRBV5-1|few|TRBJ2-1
TGCGCCAGCAGCTTTCCTCTCCCGTCCTACAATGAGCAGTTCTTC
CASSFPLPSYNEQFF
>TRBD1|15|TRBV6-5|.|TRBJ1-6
TGTGCCAGCAGTTCCACAGGGGACGTTCGTTCACCCCTCCACTTT
CASSSTGDVRSPLHF
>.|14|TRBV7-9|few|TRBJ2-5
TGTGCCAGCAGCTTTGTGTCGGACCAAGAGACCCAGTACTTC
CASSFVSDQETQYF
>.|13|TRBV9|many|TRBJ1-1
TGTGCCAGCAGCGCGGGGGGCGGCACTGAAGCTTTCTTT
CASSAGGGTEAFF